There are many counts of the clone carrying this T cell receptor (beta chain). Its specificity is unknown. The data belong to a study of CD8 T cells in ankylosing spondylitis. For TCR beta, libraries came from quantitative 5'-RACE with molecular barcodes. Via MiXCR, TCRdb re-called the 5' RACE reads, giving one row per CDR3 protein. Of 130,000 or so distinct CDR3 sequences in the sample, 6% to 8.5% were seen once. The CDR3 is 15 residues long. V was clipped by 8 bases and J by 2 bases, with 20 bases between them. Per germline, CDR1 SGHRS and CDR2 YFSETQ. General observations from the study: Reactive arthritis synovial fluid and blood were previously reported to contain some motif variants. Blood of patients with ankylosing spondylitis appeared to be characterized by a TCR beta motif of 8 or 9 highly homologous variants. Disease-linked clones reportedly concentrated significantly in matched ankylosing spondylitis synovial fluid.

This TCR derives from a male donor with ankylosing spondylitis or in good health (not recorded which). This chain connects TRBV5-1 to TRBJ2-7, with D perhaps given as TRBD1 or TRBD2 (5 bases each). Material: blood, either unsorted or a sorted T cell fraction (not recorded which). CDR3 sequence reads: CASWLGEGRTYEQYF. CDR3 DNA sequence: TGCGCCAGTTGGTTAGGAGAGGGGCGGACCTACGAGCAGTACTTC.